This T cell receptor beta chain originates from a study of blood T cell repertoires in COVID-19. Study information: The United States, Italy and Spain provided the acute and convalescent COVID-19 samples. Sources were T cells, B-cell-depleted T cells, or PBMCs; the material itself was cDNA or gDNA.

Profiled with immunoSEQ multiplex PCR; TCRdb holds only in-frame clones, not every one. The sample holds approximately 210,000 clones, roughly 78% seen once. The TCR was taken from a woman aged 40 to 55 with acute or convalescent COVID-19. Material for sequencing was peripheral blood.

The CDR3: CASSLPRGNYEQYF. In DNA, the CDR3 is TGTGCCAGCAGTTTACCCAGGGGAAACTACGAGCAGTACTTC. The chain couples TRBV28 to TRBJ2-7; D possibly corresponds to TRBD1 (6 bases). The germline gives CDR1 MDHEN, CDR2 SYDVKM. The ends were cut back, 2 bases at V and 3 bases at J, with 11 bases in the middle. This CDR3 has 14 residues.